These 6 T cell receptor beta chains were sequenced from one sample in a study of blood T cell repertoires in COVID-19. Sequencing used immunoSEQ multiplex PCR; TCRdb keeps in-frame clones, though not all of them. Among 200,000 to 300,000 clones, roughly 80% were seen once, and the ten largest hold 7.9%. The sample taken for sequencing was peripheral blood. Source of these receptors: a woman of 80 years or more with acute or convalescent COVID-19.

The J gene is TRBJ2-3, the V gene TRBV3-1 (or the pseudogene TRBV3-2), with 12 positions matching TRBD2. J gave up 0 bases and V 7 bases, and 11 bases lay outside the gene matches. Germline V lookup: CDR1 LGHDT, CDR2 YNNKEL (reference sequence). The CDR3 has 18 residues. The CDR3 is CASTAVLAGGTSTDTQYF. In DNA, the CDR3 is TGTGCCAGCACCGCGGTACTAGCGGGGGGCACTAGCACAGATACGCAGTATTTT.

The chain is built from TRBV28 and TRBJ2-1, with a tentative D call TRBD2 (5 bases). This CDR3 comprises 14 residues. CDR1 MDHEN and CDR2 SYDVKM come from the germline V gene. V shed 5 bases and J shed 4 bases, with 12 bases lying between them. CDR3 region: CASSGAVGYNEQFF. DNA for the CDR3: TGTGCCAGCAGTGGAGCGGTGGGTTACAATGAGCAGTTCTTC.

The V gene is TRBV7-9, the J gene TRBJ1-1, with D perhaps matching TRBD1 (6 bases). The CDR3 contains 15 residues. Germline V gene lookup returns CDR1 SEHNR and CDR2 FQNEAQ (reference sequence). The V gene lost 5 bases and the J gene lost 6 bases, with 19 bases spanning the gap. CDR3 amino acids: CASSLMWGREPEAFF. The DNA of the CDR3 is TGTGCCAGCAGCCTAATGTGGGGGCGCGAGCCTGAAGCTTTCTTT.

The chain couples TRBV6-1 to TRBJ2-1; 13 nucleotides match TRBD2. Germline V gives CDR1 MNHNS, CDR2 SASEGT. The V gene end was trimmed by 1 base and the J gene end by 8 bases; junction bases not matched to a gene: 5. This CDR3 is 16 amino acids long. CDR3: CASSEVTSGGTDEQFF. The CDR3 DNA sequence: TGTGCCAGCAGTGAAGTGACTAGCGGGGGGACCGATGAGCAGTTCTTC.

The rearrangement links TRBV28 to TRBJ1-2, with 9 bases matching TRBD1. The CDR3 is made up of 16 amino acids. The J segment lost 3 bases and the V segment lost 2 bases, leaving 7 bases of the junction unmatched. In germline, CDR1 is MDHEN, CDR2 SYDVKM. CDR3 region: CASSLVTGGADYGYTF. The CDR3 DNA reads as TGTGCCAGCAGTTTAGTAACAGGGGGCGCGGACTATGGCTACACCTTC.

J is TRBJ1-1 and V is TRBV4-1; TRBD1 matches 9 bases. This CDR3 is built from 16 residues. J gave up 4 bases and V 1 base, and 7 bases lay outside the gene matches. CDR1 is MGHRA and CDR2 is YSYEKL in the germline V gene. The chain's CDR3 is CASSQGQGGFGTEAFF. As DNA, the CDR3 is TGCGCCAGCAGCCAAGGACAGGGGGGTTTCGGCACTGAAGCTTTCTTT.